A selection of T cell receptor beta chains follows, all from one sample in a study of blood T cells in healthy people across ages. TCRdb independently ran MiXCR on the 5' RACE reads; one entry per CDR3 protein. Here the sample spans about 1 million distinct CDR3 sequences, 40% to 55% being singletons. The sequenced material came from blood. The origin of the receptors is an older woman in good health. CDR3s include the opening cysteine and the closing phenylalanine or tryptophan. Each record gives: V gene, D gene, clone size, J gene, CDR3 DNA, CDR3 protein. D genes are given only for firm matches. Rows give clone size only sometimes, using once, few, many, or a class for an expanded clone.

>TRBV20-1|-|few|TRBJ2-7
TGCAGTGCTAGTATGGACGAGCAGTACTTC
CSASMDEQYF
>TRBV5-1|TRBD2|-|TRBJ2-7
TGCGCCAGCAGCTTGGATTTAGCGGGAGGGCCGGGGTACGAGCAGTACTTC
CASSLDLAGGPGYEQYF
>TRBV3-1|-|few|TRBJ2-7
TGTGCCAGCAGTATCTGGGACGGATCCTACGAGCAGTACTTC
CASSIWDGSYEQYF
>TRBV5-1|-|-|TRBJ2-5
TGCGCCAGCAGCTTGAGTCGGGCAGTTGTGTACCAAGAGGCTCAGTACTTC
CASSLSRAVVYQEAQYF
>TRBV6-6|TRBD1|-|TRBJ1-2
TGTGCCAGCAGTTCCTGGACAGGAGGGACGGGTGGCTACACCTTC
CASSSWTGGTGGYTF
>TRBV4-1|-|many|TRBJ2-4
TGCGCCAGCAGCCAAGATCGTGGACAGATAGCCAAAAACATTCAGTACTTC
CASSQDRGQIAKNIQYF
>TRBV20-1|-|-|TRBJ1-5
TGCAGTGCTAGAAGGTGGGGACTGACAAATCAGCCCCAGCATTTT
CSARRWGLTNQPQHF
>TRBV20-1|-|-|TRBJ2-1
TGCAGTGCCTCAAAGCTAGCTGCCTCCTACAATGAGCAGTTCTTC
CSASKLAASYNEQFF
>TRBV24-1|TRBD2|-|TRBJ2-3
TGTGCCACCAGTGGGGCTAGCGGGAGGTCAGATCCGCAGTATTTT
CATSGASGRSDPQYF
>TRBV12-3/TRBV12-4|TRBD2|few|TRBJ2-7
TGTGCCAGCAAGCGGGGAGCAACCTACGAGCAGTACTTC
CASKRGATYEQYF
>TRBV29-1|-|-|TRBJ1-1
TGCAGCGTTCACCGTACAGGGAAAGAACGAGAAGCTTTCTTT
CSVHRTGKEREAFF
>TRBV13|-|-|TRBJ2-6
TGTGCCAGCAAGTCCTGGGGCTCTGGGGCCAACGTCCTGACTTTC
CASKSWGSGANVLTF
>TRBV5-1|-|-|TRBJ2-3
TGCGCCAGCAGGCCCGAGTATGGCACAGATACGCAGTATTTT
CASRPEYGTDTQYF
>TRBV11-2|-|few|TRBJ2-3
TGTGCCAGCGGGTTGCAGAGCACAGATACGCAGTATTTT
CASGLQSTDTQYF
>TRBV29-1|TRBD1|-|TRBJ2-7
TGCAGCGCCGGACAGGGGCAGGGTTACGAGCAGTACTTC
CSAGQGQGYEQYF
>TRBV9|-|-|TRBJ2-2
TGTGCCAGCAGCGTAGAGGCAGCCCTGGGGGAGCTGTTTTTT
CASSVEAALGELFF
>TRBV27|-|-|TRBJ1-5
TGTGCCAGCATGACCAGGAATAGCAATCAGCCCCAGCATTTT
CASMTRNSNQPQHF
>TRBV28|-|-|TRBJ2-2
TGTGCCAGCAAGTCCGGGGTTAGGGACACCGGGGAGCTGTTTTTT
CASKSGVRDTGELFF
>TRBV7-9|TRBD2|-|TRBJ2-5
TGTGCCAGCAGCTTCGGGACCGGGACTAGCCAAGAGACCCAGTACTTC
CASSFGTGTSQETQYF
>TRBV5-1|-|few|TRBJ2-1
TGCGCCAGCAGTCAAGCGGAGCTGGTATACAATGAGCAGTTCTTC
CASSQAELVYNEQFF
>TRBV5-1|TRBD2|-|TRBJ2-2
TGCGCCAGCAGCTTGTCAGGGACTAGCGGGACGAACACCGGGGAGCTGTTTTTT
CASSLSGTSGTNTGELFF
>TRBV5-1|-|few|TRBJ2-1
TGCGCCAGCAGCTTTAAGGGGCCCTACAATGAGCAGTTCTTC
CASSFKGPYNEQFF
>TRBV6-2/TRBV6-3|-|few|TRBJ2-1
TGTGCCAGCAGTTGGACCGCGACCGAGCAGTTCTTC
CASSWTATEQFF
>TRBV6-5|TRBD2|few|TRBJ2-7
TGTGCCAGCAGTTACTCGGGTATAGCGGGCGAGCAGTACTTC
CASSYSGIAGEQYF
>TRBV6-5|-|-|TRBJ1-1
TGTGCCAGCAGGGGAAAGGGGGATACTGAAGCTTTCTTT
CASRGKGDTEAFF
>TRBV6-2/TRBV6-3|TRBD1|-|TRBJ2-7
TGTGCCAGCAGTACCAGGGGGCTTACGTCCTACGAGCAGTACTTC
CASSTRGLTSYEQYF
>TRBV27|TRBD2|-|TRBJ2-3
TGTGCCAGCAGTTTAATGCTAGCGGGGTGGGATACGCAGTATTTT
CASSLMLAGWDTQYF
>TRBV5-5|TRBD1|-|TRBJ1-2
TGTGCCAGCAGCCCCGGGACAGGGTATCGTGGCTACACCTTC
CASSPGTGYRGYTF
>TRBV5-5|TRBD2|-|TRBJ2-7
TGTGCCAGCGCACTAAGGACTAGTTCCTACGAGCAGTACTTC
CASALRTSSYEQYF
>TRBV20-1|TRBD1|-|TRBJ1-2
TGCAGTGCTAGTAACAGGGGAGGGGGAAACTATGGCTACACCTTC
CSASNRGGGNYGYTF
>TRBV27|-|-|TRBJ1-6
TGTGCCAGCAGCCCGGTGAGGGGGGTCTCACCCCTCCACTTT
CASSPVRGVSPLHF
>TRBV29-1|-|-|TRBJ1-3
TGCAGCGTTGGTTTGGACACCATATATTTT
CSVGLDTIYF
>TRBV5-1|-|-|TRBJ2-3
TGCGCCAGCAGCTTGGTGATAGCTAGCACAGATACGCAGTATTTT
CASSLVIASTDTQYF
>TRBV2|TRBD2|once|TRBJ2-3
TGTGCCAGCAGAAAGCGGGGAGGGCCGGCAGATACGCAGTATTTT
CASRKRGGPADTQYF
>TRBV2|-|once|TRBJ2-7
TGTGCCAGCAGCCCGGGCCAACCACGCTACGAGCAGTACTTC
CASSPGQPRYEQYF
>TRBV12-3/TRBV12-4|TRBD1|-|TRBJ2-2
TGTGCCAGCAGATCCGGGACAGACAACACCGGGGAGCTGTTTTTT
CASRSGTDNTGELFF
>TRBV20-1|-|-|TRBJ2-7
TGCAGTGCTAGGGCAACAGGGAACTACGAGCAGTACTTC
CSARATGNYEQYF
>TRBV29-1|-|few|TRBJ1-2
TGCAGCGTTGAAAAAGGGACCTATGGCTACACCTTC
CSVEKGTYGYTF
>TRBV7-9|TRBD1|few|TRBJ1-6
TGTGCCAGCAGCTTAGCCGGGACAGGGGCCTCCTATAATTCACCCCTCCACTTT
CASSLAGTGASYNSPLHF
>TRBV28|TRBD1|few|TRBJ2-5
TGTGCCAGCAGTTCAGGACAGGGACCGACCCAGTACTTC
CASSSGQGPTQYF
>TRBV7-8|-|-|TRBJ1-5
TGTGCCAGCAGCTTAGCGCTGGGCCAGCCCCAGCATTTT
CASSLALGQPQHF
>TRBV27|TRBD2|few|TRBJ2-3
TGTGCCAGCAGTTTTAGCGGGAGACACACAGATACGCAGTATTTT
CASSFSGRHTDTQYF
>TRBV7-2|TRBD2|-|TRBJ2-1
TGTGCCAGCAGCTACGAGGGACTAGCGGCTACCTATCACAATGAGCAGTTCTTC
CASSYEGLAATYHNEQFF
>TRBV6-6|-|-|TRBJ2-3
TGTGCCAGCAGTTACGTTAGCGGACCCCGTAGGACGCAGTATTTT
CASSYVSGPRRTQYF